Reported below is one TCR beta chain. Its specificity is unknown. TCRdb re-called the 5' RACE reads through MiXCR, storing one row per CDR3 protein. The table lists fewer than 200,000 distinct CDR3 sequences, about 18% of them singletons, with 3.9% in the top ten. These data come from a study of T-cell memory formation after mild COVID-19. The germline CDR1 and CDR2 sequences are MNHNY and SVGAGI (reference sequence). The CDR3 is 14 amino acids. The ends were cut back, 0 bases at V and 6 bases at J, with 6 bases in the middle. General study points: CD8+ contracting clones occupied EMRA, while CD4+ ones occupied mainly CM and EM.

This TCR was recovered from a man between 18 and 35 years old who had mild COVID-19 (a few samples of this study predate the infection). Cell type and time point are not known. Sequenced: PBMCs or a T cell subset sorted from them (not recorded which). The genes are TRBV6-6 and TRBJ1-6; tentative D call: TRBD1 (5 bases). In DNA form, the CDR3 reads TGTGCCAGCAGTTACTCAAGGGGTAATTCACCCCTCCACTTT. This codes for CASSYSRGNSPLHF.